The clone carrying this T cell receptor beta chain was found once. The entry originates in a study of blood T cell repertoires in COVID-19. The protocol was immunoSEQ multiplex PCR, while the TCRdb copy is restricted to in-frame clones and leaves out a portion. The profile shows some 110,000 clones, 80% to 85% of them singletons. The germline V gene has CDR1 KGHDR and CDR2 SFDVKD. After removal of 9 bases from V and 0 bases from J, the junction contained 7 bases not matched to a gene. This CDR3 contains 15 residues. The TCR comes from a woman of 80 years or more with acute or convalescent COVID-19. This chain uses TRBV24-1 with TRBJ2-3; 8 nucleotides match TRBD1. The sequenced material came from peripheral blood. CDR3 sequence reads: CATGWTGKSTDTQYF. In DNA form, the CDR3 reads TGTGCCACCGGTTGGACAGGGAAGAGCACAGATACGCAGTATTTT.